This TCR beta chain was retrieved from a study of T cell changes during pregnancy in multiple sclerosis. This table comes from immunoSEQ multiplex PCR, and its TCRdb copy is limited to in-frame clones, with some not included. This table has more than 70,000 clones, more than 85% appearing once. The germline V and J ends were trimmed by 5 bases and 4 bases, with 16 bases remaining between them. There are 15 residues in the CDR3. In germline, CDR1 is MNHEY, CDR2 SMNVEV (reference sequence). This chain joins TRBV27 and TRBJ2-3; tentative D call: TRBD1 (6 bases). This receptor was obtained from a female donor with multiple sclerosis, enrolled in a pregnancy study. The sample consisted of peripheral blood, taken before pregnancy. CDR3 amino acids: CASSRGRGTSDTQYF. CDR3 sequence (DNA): TGTGCCAGCAGTCGGGGAAGGGGGACATCAGATACGCAGTATTTT.